These 18 T cell receptor beta chains originate from one sample sequenced in a study of blood T cell repertoires in COVID-19. Clones were read by immunoSEQ multiplex PCR, and TCRdb kept only the in-frame ones, dropping some. The sample shows 85,000 to 130,000 clones, around 75% of them seen only once. The material sequenced was peripheral blood. These receptors were collected from a human donor with acute or convalescent COVID-19. The donor label of this sample is uncertain.

V gene TRBV4-1 combines with J gene TRBJ1-6; 7 nucleotides agree with TRBD1. CDR1 and CDR2 (germline): MGHRA, YSYEKL. The CDR3 spans 14 residues. The trim removed 4 bases at V and 10 bases at J, leaving 7 bases unmatched. CDR3 nucleotides: TGCGCCAGCAGCCGTACAGGGGATGACTCACCCCTCCACTTT. Translation: CASSRTGDDSPLHF.

The chain employs TRBV6-5 and TRBJ1-5, with 9 bases fitting TRBD1. The CDR3 consists of 14 residues. Trimming at V came to 7 bases and at J to 6 bases, leaving 7 bases not matched to a gene. Germline assignment: CDR1 MNHEY and CDR2 SVGAGI. The CDR3 DNA is TGTGCCAGCACCACAGGGGGCGCCGGTCAGCCCCAGCATTTT. Protein: CASTTGGAGQPQHF.

The chain uses TRBV11-2 and TRBJ2-4; 9 positions match TRBD1. V shed 5 bases and J 6 bases; nucleotides not matched to a gene: 17. This CDR3 contains 18 residues. The V gene's germline CDR1 is SGHAT and CDR2 FQNNGV. CDR3 sequence reads: CASSLLSLSGTGRNIQYF. The CDR3 DNA sequence: TGTGCCAGCAGCCTTCTATCTCTTTCCGGGACAGGGAGAAACATTCAGTACTTC.

The CDR3 sequence is CASSKPGGSYEQYF. CDR3 nucleotides: TGTGCCAGCAGCAAACCGGGGGGTTCCTACGAGCAGTACTTC. The gene calls are TRBV6-5 and TRBJ2-7, with 7 nucleotides matching TRBD2. The V gene end was trimmed by 6 bases and the J gene end by 1 base; junction bases not matched to a gene: 6. CDR3 size: 14 residues. Germline values: CDR1 MNHEY, CDR2 SVGAGI.

The V gene is TRBV7-6, the J gene TRBJ2-5; TRBD1 matches 8 bases. With 5 bases clipped from V and 5 bases from J, the junction kept 7 bases outside the gene matches. The CDR3 extends over 14 amino acids. The germline V gene encodes CDR1 SGHVS and CDR2 FNYEAQ. The CDR3 coding sequence is TGTGCCAGCAGCAAGACAGGGGAGCGGGAGACCCAGTACTTC. Protein: CASSKTGERETQYF.

This clone was counted only a few times. V and J are TRBV11-2 and TRBJ1-2; no clear D gene. Trimming shortened V by 1 base and J by 6 bases, and 18 bases separated the two germline ends. This CDR3 comprises 16 residues. CDR1 is SGHAT, CDR2 FQNNGV, per germline. The DNA of the CDR3 is TGTGCCAGCAGCTTAGTCCCCCATCAACGGGAACATGGCTACACCTTC. This encodes CASSLVPHQREHGYTF.

This chain connects TRBV30 to TRBJ2-7; D is perhaps TRBD2 (6 bases). The CDR3 is 15 residues long. Germline V lookup: CDR1 GTSNPN, CDR2 SVGIG (reference sequence). The V end lost 0 bases, the J end lost 0 bases, and 12 bases lay between the germline ends. The CDR3 region is CAWSVMLGGSYEQYF. Here the CDR3 DNA reads TGTGCCTGGAGTGTAATGTTGGGGGGCTCCTACGAGCAGTACTTC. The full variable domain, in which reference TRBV30 and TRBJ2-7 provide the parts outside the CDR3, is SQTIHQWPATLVQPVGSPLSLECTVEGTSNPNLYWYRQAAGRGLQLLFYSVGIGQISSEVPQNLSASRPQDRQFILSSKKLLLSDSGFYLCAWSVMLGGSYEQYFGPGTRLTVT.

This clone came up a few times. The V gene is TRBV11-2, the J gene TRBJ1-5, with D perhaps TRBD1 (6 bases). The CDR3 covers 15 residues. The V gene lost 6 bases and the J gene lost 7 bases, with 19 bases spanning the gap. The germline V gene encodes CDR1 SGHAT and CDR2 FQNNGV. This chain's CDR3 is CASRLPPRGYQPQHF. The CDR3 coding sequence is TGTGCCAGCAGGCTACCTCCCAGGGGCTACCAGCCCCAGCATTTT.

This clone has just one count. In DNA, the CDR3 is TGTGCCAGCAGCTTAGGAACAAATCCGCCCCAAGAGACCCAGTACTTC. Translating it yields CASSLGTNPPQETQYF. The V gene is TRBV7-9, the J gene TRBJ2-5; no clear D gene. The V end lost 1 base, the J end lost 1 base, and 13 bases lay between the germline ends. Germline CDR1 reads SEHNR; CDR2 reads FQNEAQ (reference sequence). CDR3 length: 16 residues.

The gene calls are TRBV27 and TRBJ2-4; D perhaps matches TRBD2 (5 bases). Trimming took 8 bases from V and 0 from J, leaving 8 bases between them. The CDR3 sequence is 13 residues long. Germline loops: CDR1 MNHEY, CDR2 SMNVEV (reference sequence). The CDR3 loop is CASGERAKNIQYF. In DNA form, the CDR3 reads TGTGCCAGCGGGGAGAGAGCCAAAAACATTCAGTACTTC.

The chain has TRBV30 and TRBJ2-1; TRBD1 is a possible D gene (6 bases). The CDR3 has 14 residues. The V gene's germline CDR1 is GTSNPN and CDR2 SVGIG (reference sequence). Trimming removed 1 base at V and 0 bases at J, with 7 bases between. The CDR3 DNA follows: TGTGCCTGGAGTGAAGGGGGCTCCTACAATGAGCAGTTCTTC. It specifies CAWSEGGSYNEQFF. Using reference TRBV30 and TRBJ2-1 for the parts outside the CDR3, the full variable domain is SQTIHQWPATLVQPVGSPLSLECTVEGTSNPNLYWYRQAAGRGLQLLFYSVGIGQISSEVPQNLSASRPQDRQFILSSKKLLLSDSGFYLCAWSEGGSYNEQFFGPGTRLTVL.

The V and J genes are TRBV6-4 and TRBJ1-1; 7 positions match TRBD1. This CDR3 is built from 15 residues. Germline lookup yields CDR1 MRHNA and CDR2 SNTAGT. V lost 4 bases and J lost 1; bases outside the gene matches: 6. The CDR3 protein is CASSVDRATNTEAFF. Written as DNA, the CDR3 is TGTGCCAGCAGTGTCGACAGGGCGACGAACACTGAAGCTTTCTTT.

The chain uses TRBV5-1 and TRBJ2-2, with D tentatively TRBD1 (6 bases). Trimming stripped 6 bases from V and 3 bases from J, with 9 bases between. Per germline, CDR1 SGHRS and CDR2 YFSETQ. The CDR3 spans 13 residues. For the CDR3, the DNA is TGCGCCAGCACCAGGGGTGACACCGGGGAGCTGTTTTTT. Translation gives CASTRGDTGELFF.

This clone was seen a single time. This chain links TRBV5-1 with TRBJ2-1, with 7 bases aligning to TRBD1. This CDR3 has 14 amino acids. In germline, CDR1 is SGHRS, CDR2 YFSETQ. The trim removed 4 bases at V and 4 bases at J, leaving 5 bases unmatched. CDR3 nucleotides: TGCGCCAGCAGCCTCGGACAGGAATACAATGAGCAGTTCTTC. It specifies CASSLGQEYNEQFF. The full variable domain, its missing parts supplied by reference TRBV5-1 and TRBJ2-1, is KAGVTQTPRYLIKTRGQQVTLSCSPISGHRSVSWYQQTPGQGLQFLFEYFSETQRNKGNFPGRFSGRQFSNSRSEMNVSTLELGDSALYLCASSLGQEYNEQFFGPGTRLTVL.

This chain joins TRBV4-1 and TRBJ1-5; D is uncertain. This CDR3 comprises 17 residues. Germline lookup yields CDR1 MGHRA and CDR2 YSYEKL. V was cut by 4 bases and J by 7 bases, with 23 bases left in between. CDR3 DNA: TGCGCCAGCAGCCGTTTGCCAACCGGTGTAGATAAACAGCCCCAGCATTTT. It translates to CASSRLPTGVDKQPQHF.

This clone was picked up one time. This rearrangement joins TRBV29-1 to TRBJ1-2; a possible D gene is TRBD1 (5 bases). The CDR3 is 13 amino acids. The V gene lost 8 bases and the J gene lost 5 bases, with 18 bases spanning the gap. Germline CDR1 reads SQVTM; CDR2 reads ANQGSEA. Here the CDR3 reads CSSGEGTGYGYTF. DNA for the CDR3: TGCAGCTCTGGGGAGGGGACTGGATATGGCTACACCTTC. The full variable domain, rest sourced from reference TRBV29-1 and TRBJ1-2, is SAVISQKPSRDICQRGTSLTIQCQVDSQVTMMFWYRQQPGQSLTLIATANQGSEATYESGFVIDKFPISRPNLTFSTLTVSNMSPEDSSIYLCSSGEGTGYGYTFGSGTRLTVV.

J is TRBJ2-3 and V is TRBV5-1; 9 bases are a match to TRBD2. The CDR3 covers 17 residues. Germline values: CDR1 SGHRS, CDR2 YFSETQ. With V trimmed by 0 bases and J by 0 bases, 5 bases remained unmatched. Here the CDR3 DNA reads TGCGCCAGCAGCTTGGGAGCGGGGGGACCAAGCACAGATACGCAGTATTTT. Translating it yields CASSLGAGGPSTDTQYF.

The chain joins TRBV28 to TRBJ1-6, with 7 bases aligning to TRBD1. CDR1 and CDR2 from the germline V gene are MDHEN and SYDVKM. The CDR3 consists of 16 residues. J lost 3 bases, V lost 6 bases, and 8 bases had no gene match. Here the CDR3 reads CASRTPRQGYNSPLHF. The CDR3 DNA is TGTGCCAGCAGGACACCTAGACAGGGCTATAATTCACCCCTCCACTTT. The whole variable domain, filled in from reference TRBV28 and TRBJ1-6, reads DVKVTQSSRYLVKRTGEKVFLECVQDMDHENMFWYRQDPGLGLRLIYFSYDVKMKEKGDIPEGYSVSREKKERFSLILESASTNQTSMYLCASRTPRQGYNSPLHFGNGTRLTVT.